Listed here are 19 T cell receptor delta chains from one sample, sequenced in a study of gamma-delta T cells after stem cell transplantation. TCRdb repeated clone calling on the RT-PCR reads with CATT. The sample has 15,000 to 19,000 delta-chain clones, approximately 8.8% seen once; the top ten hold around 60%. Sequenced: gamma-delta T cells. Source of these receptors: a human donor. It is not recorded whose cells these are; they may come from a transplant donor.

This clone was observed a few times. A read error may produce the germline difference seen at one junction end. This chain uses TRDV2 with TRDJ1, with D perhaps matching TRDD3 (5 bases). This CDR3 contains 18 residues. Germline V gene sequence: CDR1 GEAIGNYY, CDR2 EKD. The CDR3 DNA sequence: TGTGCCTTTGACACCGGTGGGGCTACCCCCTATGGGACCGATAAACTCATCTTT. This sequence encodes CAFDTGGATPYGTDKLIF.

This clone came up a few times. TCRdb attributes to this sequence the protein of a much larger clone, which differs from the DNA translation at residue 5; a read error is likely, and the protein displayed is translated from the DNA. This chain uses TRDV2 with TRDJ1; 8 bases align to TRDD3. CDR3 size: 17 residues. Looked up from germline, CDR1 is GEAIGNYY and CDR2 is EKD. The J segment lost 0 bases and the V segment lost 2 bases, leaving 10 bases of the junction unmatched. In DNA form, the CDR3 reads TGTGCCTGTGACATGCTGGGGGACGTCTTGTACACCGATAAACTCATCTTT. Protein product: CACDMLGDVLYTDKLIF.

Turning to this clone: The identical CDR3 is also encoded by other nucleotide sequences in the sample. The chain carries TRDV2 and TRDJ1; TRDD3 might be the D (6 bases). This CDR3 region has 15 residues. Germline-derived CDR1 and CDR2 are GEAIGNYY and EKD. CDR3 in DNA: TGTGCTTGCGACACCCTGGGGACGTGGAGCGATAAACTCATCTTT. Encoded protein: CACDTLGTWSDKLIF.

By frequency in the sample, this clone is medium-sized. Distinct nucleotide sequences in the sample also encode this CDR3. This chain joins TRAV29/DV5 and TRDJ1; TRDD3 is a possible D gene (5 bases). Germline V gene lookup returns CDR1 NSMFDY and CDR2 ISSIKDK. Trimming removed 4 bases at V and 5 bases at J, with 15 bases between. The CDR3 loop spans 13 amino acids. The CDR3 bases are TGTGCAGCACAATTTAAGAGGGGGGATAAACTCATCTTT. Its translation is CAAQFKRGDKLIF.

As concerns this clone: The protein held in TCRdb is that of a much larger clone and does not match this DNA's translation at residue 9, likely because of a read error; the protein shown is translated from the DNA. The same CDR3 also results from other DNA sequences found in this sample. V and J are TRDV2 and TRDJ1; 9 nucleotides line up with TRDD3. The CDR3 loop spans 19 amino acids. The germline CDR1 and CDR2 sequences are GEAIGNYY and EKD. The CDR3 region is CACDPTTHAGGSYTDKLIF. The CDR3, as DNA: TGTGCCTGTGACCCTACTACCCACGCTGGGGGATCGTACACCGATAAACTCATCTTC.

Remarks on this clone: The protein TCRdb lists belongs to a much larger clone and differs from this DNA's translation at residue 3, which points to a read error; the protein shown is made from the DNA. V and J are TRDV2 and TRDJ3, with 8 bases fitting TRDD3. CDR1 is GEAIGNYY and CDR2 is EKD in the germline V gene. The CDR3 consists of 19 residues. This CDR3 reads CARDTLGDKSSWDTRQMFF. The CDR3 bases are TGTGCCCGTGACACCCTGGGGGACAAGAGCTCCTGGGACACCCGACAGATGTTTTTC.

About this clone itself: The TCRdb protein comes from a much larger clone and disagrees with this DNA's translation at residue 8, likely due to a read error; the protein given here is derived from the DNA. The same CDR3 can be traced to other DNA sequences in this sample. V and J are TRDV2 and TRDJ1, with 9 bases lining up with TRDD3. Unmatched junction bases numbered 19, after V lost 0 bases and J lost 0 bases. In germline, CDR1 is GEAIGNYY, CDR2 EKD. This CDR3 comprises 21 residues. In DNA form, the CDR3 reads TGTGCCTGTGACACCGTTCAAACAAGTCTGGGGGATGAAACGTACACCGATAAACTCATCTTT. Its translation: CACDTVQTSLGDETYTDKLIF.

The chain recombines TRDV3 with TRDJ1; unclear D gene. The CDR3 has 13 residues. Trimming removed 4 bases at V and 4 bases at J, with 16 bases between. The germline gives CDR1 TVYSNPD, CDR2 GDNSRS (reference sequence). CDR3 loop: CAYKGWMGDKLIF. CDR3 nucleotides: TGTGCCTATAAAGGTTGGATGGGCGATAAACTCATCTTT.

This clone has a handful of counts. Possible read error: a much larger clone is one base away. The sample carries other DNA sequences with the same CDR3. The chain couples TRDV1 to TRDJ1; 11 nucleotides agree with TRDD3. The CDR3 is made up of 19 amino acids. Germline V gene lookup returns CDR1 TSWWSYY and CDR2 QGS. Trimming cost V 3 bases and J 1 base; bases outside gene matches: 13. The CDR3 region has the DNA TGTGCTCTTGGGGAGCTTCCCCAGAGCTGGGGGATACCCACCGATAAACTCATCTTT. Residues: CALGELPQSWGIPTDKLIF.

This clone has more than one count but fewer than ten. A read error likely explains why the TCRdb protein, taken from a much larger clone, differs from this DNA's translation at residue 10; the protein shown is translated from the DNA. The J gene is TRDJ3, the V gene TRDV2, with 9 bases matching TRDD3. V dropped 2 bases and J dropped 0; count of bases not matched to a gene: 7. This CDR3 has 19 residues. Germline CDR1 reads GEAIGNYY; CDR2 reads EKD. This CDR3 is CACDNLTGGLSWDTRQMFF. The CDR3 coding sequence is TGTGCCTGTGACAACCTTACTGGGGGACTCTCCTGGGACACCCGACAGATGTTTTTC.

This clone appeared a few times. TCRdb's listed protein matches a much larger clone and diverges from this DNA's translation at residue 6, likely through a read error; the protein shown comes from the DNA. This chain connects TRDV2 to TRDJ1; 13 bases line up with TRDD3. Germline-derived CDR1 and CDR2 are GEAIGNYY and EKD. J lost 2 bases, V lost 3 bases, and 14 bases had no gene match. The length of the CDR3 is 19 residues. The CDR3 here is CACDPGLGDTPPSTDKLIF. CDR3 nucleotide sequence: TGTGCCTGTGACCCCGGACTGGGGGATACGCCCCCCTCAACCGATAAACTCATCTTT.

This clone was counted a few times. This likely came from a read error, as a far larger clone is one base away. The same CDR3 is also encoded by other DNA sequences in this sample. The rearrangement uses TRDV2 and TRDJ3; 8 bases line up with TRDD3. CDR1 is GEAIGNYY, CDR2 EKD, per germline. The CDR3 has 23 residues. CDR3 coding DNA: TGTGCCTGTGACACCGCGCCTACTGGGGGCCCCAACCTAAGCTCCTGGGATACCCGACAGATGTTTTTC. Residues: CACDTAPTGGPNLSSWDTRQMFF.

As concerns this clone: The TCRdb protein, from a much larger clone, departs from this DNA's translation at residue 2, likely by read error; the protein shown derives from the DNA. DNA of the CDR3: TGTTCCTGTGACACCGTTCCTACTACTGGGGGATTGTACACCGATAAACTCATCTTT. It translates to CSCDTVPTTGGLYTDKLIF. The V gene is TRDV2, the J gene TRDJ1; TRDD3 matches at 10 bases. Germline CDR1 GEAIGNYY, CDR2 EKD. The CDR3 is made up of 19 amino acids.

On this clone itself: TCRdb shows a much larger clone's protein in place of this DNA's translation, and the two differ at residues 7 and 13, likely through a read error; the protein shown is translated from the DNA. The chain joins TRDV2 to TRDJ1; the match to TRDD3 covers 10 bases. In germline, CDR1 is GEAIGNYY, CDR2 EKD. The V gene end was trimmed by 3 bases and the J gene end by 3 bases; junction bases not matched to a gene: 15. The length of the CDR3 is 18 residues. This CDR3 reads CACDSLPGDTRVADKLIF. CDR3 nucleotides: TGTGCCTGTGACTCATTACCGGGGGATACGCGTGTCGCCGATAAACTCATCTTT.

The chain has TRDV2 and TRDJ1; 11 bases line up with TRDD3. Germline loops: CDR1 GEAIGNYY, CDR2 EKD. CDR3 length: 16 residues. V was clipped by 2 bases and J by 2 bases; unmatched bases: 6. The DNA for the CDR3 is TGTGCCTGTGACATAGTGGGGGATACGGGGACCGATAAACTCATCTTT. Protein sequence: CACDIVGDTGTDKLIF.

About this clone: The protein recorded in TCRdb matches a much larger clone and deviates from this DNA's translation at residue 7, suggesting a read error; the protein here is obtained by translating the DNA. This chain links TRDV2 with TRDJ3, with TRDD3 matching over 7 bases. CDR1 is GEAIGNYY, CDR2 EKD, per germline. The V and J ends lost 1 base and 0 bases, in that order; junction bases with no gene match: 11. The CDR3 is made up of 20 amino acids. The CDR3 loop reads CACDTAWGTPSSWDTRQMFF. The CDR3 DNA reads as TGTGCCTGTGACACGGCGTGGGGGACCCCGAGCTCCTGGGACACCCGACAGATGTTTTTC.

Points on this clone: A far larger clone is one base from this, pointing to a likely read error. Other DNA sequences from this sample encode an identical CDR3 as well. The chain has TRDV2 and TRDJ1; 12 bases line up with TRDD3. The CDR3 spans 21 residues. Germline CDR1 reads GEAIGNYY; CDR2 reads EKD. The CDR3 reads CACDTVTGGYNLTSYTAKLIF. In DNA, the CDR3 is TGTGCCTGTGACACCGTCACTGGGGGATACAACTTGACTTCATACACCGCTAAACTCATCTTT.

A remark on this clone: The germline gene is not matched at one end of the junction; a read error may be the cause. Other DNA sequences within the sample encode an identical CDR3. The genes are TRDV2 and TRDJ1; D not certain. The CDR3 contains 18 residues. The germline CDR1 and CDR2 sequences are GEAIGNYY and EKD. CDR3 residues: CACDIVVDPLSYTDQLIF. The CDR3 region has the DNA TGTGCCTGTGACATAGTGGTGGATCCGCTCTCTTACACCGATCAACTCATCTTT.

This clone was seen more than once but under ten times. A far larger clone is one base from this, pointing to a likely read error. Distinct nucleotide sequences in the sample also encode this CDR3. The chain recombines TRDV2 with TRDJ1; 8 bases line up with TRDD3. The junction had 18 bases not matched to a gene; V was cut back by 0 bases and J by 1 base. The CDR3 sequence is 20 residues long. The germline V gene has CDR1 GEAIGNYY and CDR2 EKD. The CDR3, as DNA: TGTGCCTGTGACACCGTCACTTCACCTGTACTGGGGGCCGTCACCGATAAACTCATCTTT. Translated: CACDTVTSPVLGAVTDKLIF.